The source of this TCR beta chain is a study of shared clonotypes between healthy human individuals. Turning to the study itself: Per donor, three plates held CD4 naive cells, three held CD4 memory, two held CD8 naive and one held CD8 memory.

The authors split each subset's genomic DNA evenly across several immunoSEQ plates. Profiled with immunoSEQ multiplex PCR; TCRdb holds only in-frame clones, not every one. The sample carries approximately 350,000 clones, about 96% recorded once. The germline V gene encodes CDR1 SGHNT and CDR2 YYREEE (reference sequence). The CDR3 is 14 residues long. V dropped 4 bases and J dropped 7 bases, with 16 bases sitting between them. Donors included only healthy HIV-negative adults lacking recent acute infections or vaccinations. Adult Caucasians living in Nashville, Tennessee made up all of the donors. The chain links TRBV5-4 to TRBJ2-3, with a possible D match to TRBD2 (6 bases). Sequenced: memory CD8+ T cells sorted from blood. Subset reported: CD45RO+ cells pooled with CCR7-negative TemRA cells. The source of this sequence is a young man in good health. CDR3 sequence: CASSAGTPDNTQYF. The CDR3, as DNA: TGTGCCAGCAGCGCCGGGACTCCCGATAATACGCAGTATTTT.